These 21 T cell receptor beta chains originate from one sample sequenced in a study of metastatic and nonmetastatic thyroid tumors. All patients were untreated before thyroid surgery. TCRdb re-processed the PCR reads through MiXCR. The data show about 48,000 clones, with roughly 23% seen just once and 3% to 4% held by the top ten. The sample comprised blood. Source of these receptors: a male donor with papillary thyroid cancer or a benign thyroid nodule (not recorded which). Some clones in this sample may be carry-over from other donors' samples.

The table lists this clone with many counts. V gene TRBV5-4 combines with J gene TRBJ2-7, with a tentative D call TRBD1 (6 bases). V was cut by 3 bases and J by 8 bases, with 15 bases left in between. There are 13 residues in the CDR3. Germline V gene sequence: CDR1 SGHNT, CDR2 YYREEE (reference sequence). The CDR3 region is CASSSTQQGQQYF. CDR3 nucleotide sequence: TGTGCCAGCAGCTCTACTCAACAGGGTCAGCAGTACTTC.

This clone was observed at least ten times. The chain uses TRBV3-1 and TRBJ1-2; no clear D. V lost 0 bases and J lost 8, with 16 bases in between. Germline CDR1 LGHDT, CDR2 YNNKEL (reference sequence). The CDR3 totals 15 residues. In DNA, the CDR3 is TGTGCCAGCAGCCAAGAATTAAGGATGCGGGGAGGCTACACCTTC. Protein sequence: CASSQELRMRGGYTF.

This clone was detected ten times or more. The chain couples TRBV6-1 to TRBJ1-1, with unresolved D. Per germline, CDR1 MNHNS and CDR2 SASEGT. V gave up 8 bases and J gave up 3 bases, with 10 bases separating them. This CDR3 is built from 12 residues. CDR3 region: CASQAEYTEAFF. The DNA for the CDR3 is TGTGCCAGCCAGGCGGAATACACTGAAGCTTTCTTT.

This clone was counted at least ten times. The chain has TRBV9 and TRBJ1-6; the match to TRBD1 covers 7 bases. Losses at the gene ends were 1 base for V and 8 bases for J; bases not matched to a gene: 0. The CDR3 loop spans 13 amino acids. Germline lookup yields CDR1 SGDLS and CDR2 YYNGEE. The DNA for the CDR3 is TGTGCCAGCAGCGTACAGGGGGATTCACCCCTCCACTTT. It encodes CASSVQGDSPLHF.

This clone was found many times. The chain combines TRBV10-3 with TRBJ2-1; 9 positions agree with TRBD1. CDR3 length: 14 residues. J was trimmed by 8 bases and V by 2 bases; bases with no gene match: 4. Looked up from germline, CDR1 is ENHRY and CDR2 is SYGVKD. In DNA form, the CDR3 reads TGTGCCATCAGTGAGGGCGGGACAGGGTATGAGCAGTTCTTC. Translation: CAISEGGTGYEQFF.

This clone was seen at least ten times. V and J are TRBV11-2 and TRBJ2-5; unclear D gene. Germline loops: CDR1 SGHAT, CDR2 FQNNGV. CDR3 size: 12 residues. V was trimmed by 2 bases and J by 3 bases, leaving 4 bases between them. Here the CDR3 DNA reads TGTGCCAGCAGCTTATATGAAGAGACCCAGTACTTC. It encodes CASSLYEETQYF.

The table lists this clone with many counts. This chain connects TRBV19 to TRBJ1-5; D is perhaps TRBD1 (6 bases). The ends were cut back, 3 bases at V and 7 bases at J, with 16 bases in the middle. Per germline, CDR1 LNHDA and CDR2 SQIVND (reference sequence). The CDR3 is 15 amino acids. CDR3 protein: CASSIQGGGRQPQHF. Written as DNA, the CDR3 is TGTGCCAGTAGTATCCAGGGAGGGGGACGGCAGCCCCAGCATTTT.

The chain carries TRBV14 and TRBJ2-7; 9 bases are a match to TRBD2. J lost 5 bases, V lost 1 base, and 9 bases had no gene match. CDR1 is SGHDN, CDR2 FVKESK, per germline. The CDR3 extends over 16 amino acids. This CDR3 reads CASSQVAGVGTHEQYF. CDR3 bases: TGTGCCAGCAGCCAAGTAGCGGGAGTGGGGACCCACGAGCAGTACTTC.

This clone was counted many times. V is TRBV19 and J is TRBJ2-1; 10 positions match TRBD2. After removal of 1 base from V and 5 bases from J, the junction contained 14 bases not matched to a gene. Germline V gives CDR1 LNHDA, CDR2 SQIVND (reference sequence). The CDR3 is 19 amino acids. CDR3 amino acids: CASSIGGTSVGGFHNEQFF. CDR3 coding DNA: TGTGCCAGTAGTATAGGCGGGACTAGCGTAGGTGGGTTCCACAATGAGCAGTTCTTC.

This clone was detected only a few times. The V and J genes are TRBV19 and TRBJ2-3; TRBD2 is a possible D gene (6 bases). The V gene's germline CDR1 is LNHDA and CDR2 SQIVND (reference sequence). The CDR3 covers 15 residues. The ends were cut back, 5 bases at V and 4 bases at J, with 16 bases in the middle. For the CDR3, the DNA is TGTGCCAGTAGTCCACGGACTACTCAGGCAGATACGCAGTATTTT. Protein: CASSPRTTQADTQYF. The complete variable domain, with remaining parts taken from reference TRBV19 and TRBJ2-3, reads DGGITQSPKYLFRKEGQNVTLSCEQNLNHDAMYWYRQDPGQGLRLIYYSQIVNDFQKGDIAEGYSVSREKKESFPLTVTSAQKNPTAFYLCASSPRTTQADTQYFGPGTRLTVL.

In this sample, this clone turned up a few times. The chain has TRBV5-1 and TRBJ2-7; 9 positions match TRBD2. CDR3 length equals 15 residues. With 4 bases clipped from V and 3 bases from J, the junction kept 8 bases outside the gene matches. Germline-derived CDR1 and CDR2 are SGHRS and YFSETQ. CDR3 protein: CASSAAGGLFYEQYF. In nucleotides, the CDR3 is TGCGCCAGCAGCGCAGCGGGGGGCCTCTTCTACGAGCAGTACTTC.

This clone was counted many times. The chain combines TRBV2 with TRBJ1-1; D might be TRBD1 (6 bases). From germline, CDR1 is SNHLY and CDR2 FYNNEI. V was pared by 1 base and J by 10 bases, with 13 bases between. This CDR3 is 13 amino acids long. CDR3 nucleotide sequence: TGTGCCAGCAGTGAAGATTTACAGGGTTTAGCTTTCTTT. As protein: CASSEDLQGLAFF.

There are many counts of this clone. This may stem from a read error, because a much larger clone lies one nucleotide away. The rearrangement links TRBV7-9 to TRBJ2-7; 9 nucleotides agree with TRBD2. The ends lost 8 bases at V and 6 bases at J; junction bases unmatched: 11. Germline-derived CDR1 and CDR2 are SEHNR and FQNEAQ (reference sequence). The CDR3 is made up of 14 amino acids. CDR3 protein: CASVAGGARCEQYF. The CDR3 DNA is TGTGCCAGCGTCGCGGGGGGGGCGCGATGCGAGCAGTACTTC.

The rearrangement uses TRBV3-1 and TRBJ1-1; 8 bases are a match to TRBD1. CDR3 length: 16 amino acids. Germline-derived CDR1 and CDR2 are LGHDT and YNNKEL (reference sequence). J was trimmed by 0 bases and V by 4 bases; bases with no gene match: 7. Here the CDR3 DNA reads TGTGCCAGCAGCCGCGGACAGGGTGGAGTGAACACTGAAGCTTTCTTT. Translating gives CASSRGQGGVNTEAFF.

This clone was seen a few times. The gene calls are TRBV6-1 and TRBJ2-7, with 12 bases aligning to TRBD1. Losses at the gene ends were 6 bases for V and 5 bases for J; bases not matched to a gene: 11. From germline, CDR1 is MNHNS and CDR2 SASEGT. CDR3 length equals 16 residues. CDR3 residues: CASSGLSGQGADEQYF. Here the CDR3 DNA reads TGTGCCAGCAGCGGGTTATCGGGACAGGGGGCAGACGAGCAGTACTTC.

Ten or more counts support this clone. The chain combines TRBV13 with TRBJ1-2; D not resolved. From germline, CDR1 is PRHDT and CDR2 FYEKMQ (reference sequence). Deletions cut 0 bases from V and 8 bases from J, with 10 bases between. This CDR3 has 13 residues. This CDR3 is CASSLGDDWGYTF. DNA for the CDR3: TGTGCCAGCAGCTTAGGTGATGACTGGGGCTACACCTTC.

This clone occurred many times. The J gene is TRBJ2-7, the V gene TRBV29-1, with 9 positions matching TRBD1. Germline V gives CDR1 SQVTM, CDR2 ANQGSEA. J was trimmed by 2 bases and V by 4 bases; bases with no gene match: 15. The CDR3 runs 17 residues. Written as DNA, the CDR3 is TGCAGCGTTGTTACAGGGGGCGACAGTGTCCCCACCTACGAGCAGTACTTC. It translates to CSVVTGGDSVPTYEQYF.

V is TRBV20-1 and J is TRBJ2-7, with D possibly matching TRBD1 (6 bases). V was clipped by 0 bases and J by 5 bases, with 17 bases between them. The CDR3 consists of 15 residues. Germline V CDR1 and CDR2: DFQATT, SNEGSKA (reference sequence). The CDR3 DNA is TGCAGTGCTAGAGATTTACGAACAGGGCGCAACGAGCAGTACTTC. This translates into CSARDLRTGRNEQYF.

On this clone: With a much larger clone just one base away, this may be a read error. The CDR3 nucleotides read TGTGCCATCAGTGGCGGGGGGACCCAGTACTTC. This encodes CAISGGGTQYF. V is TRBV10-3 and J is TRBJ2-5; TRBD2 agrees at 7 bases. Germline V gene sequence: CDR1 ENHRY, CDR2 SYGVKD. The junction had 0 bases not matched to a gene; V was cut back by 4 bases and J by 7 bases. CDR3 length equals 11 residues.

V is TRBV19 and J is TRBJ2-7, with D possibly matching TRBD2 (5 bases). Germline V CDR1 and CDR2: LNHDA, SQIVND (reference sequence). Trimming took off 1 base at V and 6 bases at J, with 13 bases between the two ends. The CDR3 length is 14 residues. CDR3 sequence reads: CASSIAASSGEQYF. The CDR3 nucleotides are TGTGCCAGTAGTATAGCAGCTAGCTCGGGCGAGCAGTACTTC.

The chain uses TRBV18 and TRBJ1-1; D ambiguous. Germline loops: CDR1 KGHSH, CDR2 LQKENI. V was shortened by 2 bases and J by 1 base, with 11 bases between the two germline ends. The CDR3 runs to 15 residues. CDR3 DNA: TGTGCCAGCTCACCAGAGAAAATGGGGAACACTGAAGCTTTCTTT. Residues: CASSPEKMGNTEAFF.